This entry lists 21 T cell receptor beta chains sequenced from one sample in a study of blood T cell repertoires in COVID-19. Produced via immunoSEQ multiplex PCR; TCRdb's table is partial and in-frame only. The sample lists hundreds of thousands of clones; more than 75% were seen once. Sequencing was carried out using peripheral blood. The receptor set was obtained from a woman in her forties or fifties with COVID-19, enrolled during active disease.

This clone was counted between two and nine times. The CDR3 here is CASSPRGLAVKYNEQFF. The CDR3 region has the DNA TGTGCCAGCAGCCCCCGCGGGCTAGCGGTAAAGTACAATGAGCAGTTCTTC. V and J are TRBV3-1 (or the pseudogene TRBV3-2) and TRBJ2-1; 7 nucleotides align to TRBD2. Germline values: CDR1 LGHDT, CDR2 YNNKEL (reference sequence). V was clipped by 4 bases and J by 4 bases; unmatched bases: 13. CDR3 length: 17 residues.

The CDR3 protein is CATSRDLVSTDTQYF. The CDR3 DNA reads as TGTGCCACCAGCAGAGACTTAGTTAGCACAGATACGCAGTATTTT. The chain joins TRBV15 to TRBJ2-3; D not certain. The germline gives CDR1 LNHNV, CDR2 YYDKDF (reference sequence). This CDR3 contains 15 residues. The V gene lost 0 bases and the J gene lost 0 bases, with 7 bases spanning the gap.

The V gene is TRBV6-5, the J gene TRBJ1-3; weak D call: TRBD1 (5 bases). CDR1 is MNHEY and CDR2 is SVGAGI in the germline V gene. V was shortened by 6 bases and J by 0 bases, with 9 bases between the two germline ends. This CDR3 spans 14 amino acids. The CDR3 here is CASSRGISGNTIYF. The DNA of the CDR3 is TGTGCCAGCAGCCGGGGGATCTCTGGAAACACCATATATTTT.

The chain joins TRBV4-1 to TRBJ2-7; 8 nucleotides align to TRBD2. J was trimmed by 7 bases and V by 4 bases; bases with no gene match: 21. In germline, CDR1 is MGHRA, CDR2 YSYEKL. The CDR3 totals 18 residues. The CDR3 coding sequence is TGCGCCAGCAGCCTCGGGGGCCAACTAGCGGTTCAGTCGTTAGAGCAGTACTTC. Its translation is CASSLGGQLAVQSLEQYF.

This chain links TRBV21-1 with TRBJ1-2; TRBD1 was called by the table and not checked on the DNA. TRBV21-1 is noted as a pseudogene. CDR3 length: 18 residues. CDR3 amino acids: CASSKRNRGLGPPYGYTF. The DNA for the CDR3 is TGTGCCAGCAGCAAACGTAACAGGGGGCTTGGTCCCCCGTATGGCTACACCTTC.

The rearrangement links TRBV2 to TRBJ2-7, with TRBD2 as a possible D gene (5 bases). The V and J ends lost 5 bases and 1 base respectively, with 6 bases between them. This CDR3 spans 12 amino acids. CDR1 and CDR2 from the germline V gene are SNHLY and FYNNEI. As DNA, the CDR3 is TGTGCCAGCAGTTGGGAGTCCTACGAGCAGTACTTC. Its translation is CASSWESYEQYF.

A single count supports this clone. The rearrangement joins TRBV2 to TRBJ2-5; D is possibly TRBD1 (6 bases). The CDR3 spans 16 residues. The V gene lost 2 bases and the J gene lost 0 bases, with 13 bases spanning the gap. Per the germline V gene, CDR1 is SNHLY and CDR2 is FYNNEI. The CDR3 nucleotides read TGTGCCAGCAGTGAAAGGGGGACAAAGTACCAAGAGACCCAGTACTTC. Translating gives CASSERGTKYQETQYF.

This chain connects TRBV6-5 to TRBJ1-2, with a tentative D call TRBD1 (6 bases). Germline V gives CDR1 MNHEY, CDR2 SVGAGI. CDR3 length: 15 amino acids. V lost 0 bases to trimming and J lost 4 bases, with 12 bases between them. The CDR3 sequence: CASSYSGGPTYGYTF. CDR3 sequence (DNA): TGTGCCAGCAGTTACTCGGGGGGGCCGACCTATGGCTACACCTTC.

The chain links TRBV7-9 to TRBJ1-4; D is undetermined. The CDR3 extends over 16 amino acids. V was shortened by 3 bases and J by 0 bases, with 11 bases between the two germline ends. The V gene's germline CDR1 is SEHNR and CDR2 FQNEAQ (reference sequence). In nucleotides, the CDR3 is TGTGCCAGCAGCTTTTGGCTTCCGACAACTAATGAAAAACTGTTTTTT. It is translated as CASSFWLPTTNEKLFF.

The V call is TRBV10-2, the J call TRBJ2-2; 12 bases match TRBD1. The CDR3 extends over 17 amino acids. In germline, CDR1 is WSHSY, CDR2 SAAADI. Trimming took 4 bases from V and 4 from J; bases not matched to a gene: 7. CDR3 residues: CASSGTGTGGFTGELFF. CDR3 nucleotides: TGCGCCAGCAGTGGGACCGGGACAGGGGGCTTCACCGGGGAGCTGTTTTTT.

CDR3 loop: CASSTRGGGYGYTF. In DNA form, the CDR3 reads TGTGCCAGCAGCACAAGGGGGGGAGGCTATGGCTACACCTTC. This chain connects TRBV9 to TRBJ1-2; a weak D match, TRBD1 (6 bases). In germline, CDR1 is SGDLS, CDR2 YYNGEE. Trimming took off 4 bases at V and 4 bases at J, with 14 bases between the two ends. This CDR3 has 14 amino acids.

CDR3 in amino acids: CASSFTASGRQETQYF. The CDR3 DNA sequence: TGTGCCAGCAGCTTCACAGCTAGCGGGAGACAAGAGACCCAGTACTTC. V usage is TRBV11-1 and J usage is TRBJ2-5, with 10 bases aligning to TRBD2. This CDR3 is built from 16 residues. V was clipped by 3 bases and J by 2 bases; unmatched bases: 6. Germline CDR1 reads SGHAT; CDR2 reads FQDESV (reference sequence).

The chain combines TRBV5-1 with TRBJ2-3, with 11 positions matching TRBD2. Germline V gene sequence: CDR1 SGHRS, CDR2 YFSETQ. CDR3 length equals 16 residues. J lost 1 base, V lost 4 bases, and 5 bases had no gene match. The chain's CDR3 is CASSRLGLAGTDTQYF. CDR3 nucleotides: TGCGCCAGCAGCCGTCTGGGACTAGCGGGCACAGATACGCAGTATTTT. The whole variable domain, filled in from reference TRBV5-1 and TRBJ2-3, reads KAGVTQTPRYLIKTRGQQVTLSCSPISGHRSVSWYQQTPGQGLQFLFEYFSETQRNKGNFPGRFSGRQFSNSRSEMNVSTLELGDSALYLCASSRLGLAGTDTQYFGPGTRLTVL.

This clone is a singleton in its sample. The V and J genes are TRBV7-8 and TRBJ1-5, with D tentatively TRBD1 (5 bases). Trimming left V 1 base short and J 7 bases short, with 14 bases between. There are 15 residues in the CDR3. Germline V gives CDR1 SGHVS, CDR2 FQNEAQ. Written as DNA, the CDR3 is TGTGCCAGCAGCTTAGTATCAGGGAGGAAACAGCCCCAGCATTTT. It translates to CASSLVSGRKQPQHF. The variable domain in full, completed from reference TRBV7-8 and TRBJ1-5, reads GAGVSQSPRYKVAKRGQDVALRCDPISGHVSLFWYQQALGQGPEFLTYFQNEAQLDKSGLPSDRFFAERPEGSVSTLKIQRTQQEDSAVYLCASSLVSGRKQPQHFGDGTRLSIL.

The genes are TRBV2 and TRBJ2-1; 10 bases match TRBD2. V lost 6 bases, J lost 9 bases, and 8 bases stayed unmatched. This CDR3 comprises 14 residues. Germline V gene sequence: CDR1 SNHLY, CDR2 FYNNEI. CDR3: CASSTGTSVGEQFF. DNA for the CDR3: TGTGCCAGCAGCACCGGGACTAGCGTTGGTGAGCAGTTCTTC.

This chain links TRBV14 with TRBJ2-5, with D uncertain. From germline, CDR1 is SGHDN and CDR2 FVKESK. This CDR3 region has 13 residues. The germline V and J ends were trimmed by 4 bases and 1 base, with 7 bases remaining between them. The CDR3 sequence is CASSPSLQETQYF. As DNA, the CDR3 is TGTGCCAGCAGCCCCTCCCTCCAAGAGACCCAGTACTTC.

The rearrangement joins TRBV7-2 to TRBJ2-5, with TRBD1 matching over 11 bases. Germline V CDR1 and CDR2: SGHTA, FQGNSA. The V and J ends lost 4 bases and 12 bases, in that order; junction bases with no gene match: 13. This CDR3 has 15 amino acids. CDR3: CASSSRDRGLGLKYF. In nucleotides, the CDR3 is TGTGCCAGCAGCTCCCGGGACAGGGGGTTGGGCCTTAAGTACTTC.

This chain joins TRBV25-1 and TRBJ1-1, with 10 bases lining up with TRBD1. Unmatched junction bases numbered 4, after V lost 4 bases and J lost 5 bases. The length of the CDR3 is 14 residues. The germline V gene has CDR1 MGHDK and CDR2 SYGVNS. The DNA for the CDR3 is TGTGCCAGCAGTGGGACAGGGGGTGGGACTGAAGCTTTCTTT. This sequence encodes CASSGTGGGTEAFF.

This chain connects TRBV24-1 to TRBJ1-5; no clear D gene. This CDR3 region has 17 residues. Germline assignment: CDR1 KGHDR and CDR2 SFDVKD. The germline V and J ends were trimmed by 5 bases and 2 bases, with 18 bases remaining between them. For the CDR3, the DNA is TGTGCCACCAGTGCTGGAGGATACACCTTAGGCAATCAGCCCCAGCATTTT. Amino acids: CATSAGGYTLGNQPQHF.

The chain carries TRBV7-8 and TRBJ2-2; 12 bases are a match to TRBD2. The ends lost 4 bases at V and 5 bases at J; junction bases unmatched: 11. CDR3 length equals 18 residues. CDR1 SGHVS and CDR2 FQNEAQ come from the germline V gene. As DNA, the CDR3 is TGTGCCAGCAGCTCTCGTACGACTAGCGGGAGTGGTACCGGGGAGCTGTTTTTT. Protein sequence: CASSSRTTSGSGTGELFF.

The rearrangement uses TRBV7-2 and TRBJ2-2; maybe TRBD1 (5 bases). The CDR3 is made up of 14 amino acids. CDR1 and CDR2 from the germline V gene are SGHTA and FQGNSA. V shed 7 bases and J shed 6 bases, with 15 bases lying between them. The CDR3 is CASMLQDQAGELFF. The DNA for the CDR3 is TGTGCCAGCATGTTACAGGATCAGGCCGGGGAGCTGTTTTTT.